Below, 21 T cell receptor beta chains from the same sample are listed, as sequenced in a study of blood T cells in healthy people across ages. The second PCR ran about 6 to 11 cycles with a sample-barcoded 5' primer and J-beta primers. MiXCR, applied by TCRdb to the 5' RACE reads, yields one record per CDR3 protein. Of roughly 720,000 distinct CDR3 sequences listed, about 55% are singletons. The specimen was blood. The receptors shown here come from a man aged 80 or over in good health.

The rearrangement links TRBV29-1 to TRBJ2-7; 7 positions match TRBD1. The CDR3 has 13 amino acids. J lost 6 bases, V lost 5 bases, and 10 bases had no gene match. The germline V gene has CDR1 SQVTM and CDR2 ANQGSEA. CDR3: CSVQTTGYSEQYF. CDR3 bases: TGCAGCGTTCAAACGACAGGGTACAGCGAGCAGTACTTC.

CDR3 DNA: TGCAGCGTTGAGGCCGGGACAGGCCCGTACGATGAGCAGTTCTTC. Its protein is CSVEAGTGPYDEQFF. The chain has TRBV29-1 and TRBJ2-1; 8 bases are a match to TRBD1. Trimming took 3 bases from V and 8 from J; bases not matched to a gene: 12. Germline V gives CDR1 SQVTM, CDR2 ANQGSEA. The CDR3 length is 15 residues.

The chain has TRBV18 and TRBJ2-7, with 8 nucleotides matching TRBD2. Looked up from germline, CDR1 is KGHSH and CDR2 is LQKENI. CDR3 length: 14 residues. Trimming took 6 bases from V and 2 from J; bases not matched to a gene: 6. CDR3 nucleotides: TGTGCCAGCTCCGTCCGGGAGGGCCCCTACGAGCAGTACTTC. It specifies CASSVREGPYEQYF.

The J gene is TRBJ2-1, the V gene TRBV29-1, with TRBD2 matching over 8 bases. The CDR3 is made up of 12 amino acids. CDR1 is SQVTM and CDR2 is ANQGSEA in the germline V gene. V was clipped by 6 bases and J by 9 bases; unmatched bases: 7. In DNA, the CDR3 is TGCAGCGTGAACCCGGGAGGGTTTGAGCAGTTCTTC. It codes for CSVNPGGFEQFF.

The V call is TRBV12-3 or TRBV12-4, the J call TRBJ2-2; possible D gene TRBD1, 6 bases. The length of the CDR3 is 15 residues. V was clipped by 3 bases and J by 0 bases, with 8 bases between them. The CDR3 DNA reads TGTGCCAGCAGTTTTGGGACATCGAACACCGGGGAGCTGTTTTTT. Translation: CASSFGTSNTGELFF.

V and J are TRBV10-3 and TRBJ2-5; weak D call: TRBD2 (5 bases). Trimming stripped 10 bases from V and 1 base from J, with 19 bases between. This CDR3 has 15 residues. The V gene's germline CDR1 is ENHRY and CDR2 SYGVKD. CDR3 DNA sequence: TGTGCCACCAAATATGATCCGGGAAGCCAAGAGACCCAGTACTTC. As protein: CATKYDPGSQETQYF.

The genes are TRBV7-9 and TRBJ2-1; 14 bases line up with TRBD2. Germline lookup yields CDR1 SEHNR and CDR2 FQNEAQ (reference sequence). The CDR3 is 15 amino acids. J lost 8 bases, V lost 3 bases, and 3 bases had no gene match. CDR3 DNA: TGTGCCAGCAGCTTGGGACTAGCGGGAGACGATGAGCAGTTCTTC. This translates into CASSLGLAGDDEQFF. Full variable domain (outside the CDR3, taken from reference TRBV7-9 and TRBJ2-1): DTGVSQNPRHKITKRGQNVTFRCDPISEHNRLYWYRQTLGQGPEFLTYFQNEAQLEKSRLLSDRFSAERPKGSFSTLEIQRTEQGDSAMYLCASSLGLAGDDEQFFGPGTRLTVL.

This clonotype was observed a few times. The chain's CDR3 is CASKSSGANVLTF. CDR3 nucleotide sequence: TGTGCCAGCAAGTCCTCTGGGGCCAACGTCCTGACTTTC. The chain recombines TRBV12-3 or TRBV12-4 with TRBJ2-6; no definite D call. V lost 7 bases and J lost 0, with 4 bases in between. The CDR3 sequence is 13 residues long.

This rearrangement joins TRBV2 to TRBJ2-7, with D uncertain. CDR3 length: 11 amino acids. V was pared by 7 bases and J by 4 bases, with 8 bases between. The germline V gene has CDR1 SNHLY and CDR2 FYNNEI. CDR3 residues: CASMTDYEQYF. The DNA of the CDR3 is TGTGCCAGCATGACTGATTACGAGCAGTACTTC.

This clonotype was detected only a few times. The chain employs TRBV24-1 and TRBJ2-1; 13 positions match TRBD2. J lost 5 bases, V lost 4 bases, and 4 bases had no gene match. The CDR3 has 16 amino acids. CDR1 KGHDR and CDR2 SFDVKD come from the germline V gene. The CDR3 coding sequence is TGTGCCACCAGTGACCCGGGACTAGCGGGAAACAATGAGCAGTTCTTC. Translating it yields CATSDPGLAGNNEQFF.

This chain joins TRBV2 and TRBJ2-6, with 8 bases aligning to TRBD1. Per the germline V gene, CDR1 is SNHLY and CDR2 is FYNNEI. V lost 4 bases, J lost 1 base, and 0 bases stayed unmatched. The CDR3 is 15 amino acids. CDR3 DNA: TGTGCCAGCAGTGGGGACAGGTCTGGGGCCAACGTCCTGACTTTC. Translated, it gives CASSGDRSGANVLTF.

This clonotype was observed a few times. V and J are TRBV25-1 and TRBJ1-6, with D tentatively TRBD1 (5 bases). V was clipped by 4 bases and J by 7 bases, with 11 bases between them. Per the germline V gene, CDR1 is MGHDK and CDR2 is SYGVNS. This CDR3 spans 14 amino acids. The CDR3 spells CASSAETANSPLHF. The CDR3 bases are TGTGCCAGCAGTGCAGAGACAGCCAATTCACCCCTCCACTTT.

The CDR3 DNA is TGTGCCAGCAGTCCGGGACTAGCGGGAGTCGAGGGATACGCGTATTTT. This encodes CASSPGLAGVEGYAYF. This rearrangement joins TRBV5-4 to TRBJ2-3; TRBD2 aligns across 14 bases. Per the germline V gene, CDR1 is SGHNT and CDR2 is YYREEE (reference sequence). J gave up 14 bases and V 5 bases, and 16 bases lay outside the gene matches. This CDR3 is built from 16 residues. The full variable domain, in which reference TRBV5-4 and TRBJ2-3 provide the parts outside the CDR3, is ETGVTQSPTHLIKTRGQQVTLRCSSQSGHNTVSWYQQALGQGPQFIFQYYREEENGRGNFPPRFSGLQFPNYSSELNVNALELDDSALYLCASSPGLAGVEGYAYFGPGTRLTVL.

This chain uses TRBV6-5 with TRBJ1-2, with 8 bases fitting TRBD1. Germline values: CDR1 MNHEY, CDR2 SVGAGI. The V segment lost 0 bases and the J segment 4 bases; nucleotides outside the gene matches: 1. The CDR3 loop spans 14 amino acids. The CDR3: CASSYSGQGYGYTF. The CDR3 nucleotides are TGTGCCAGCAGTTACTCTGGACAGGGCTATGGCTACACCTTC.

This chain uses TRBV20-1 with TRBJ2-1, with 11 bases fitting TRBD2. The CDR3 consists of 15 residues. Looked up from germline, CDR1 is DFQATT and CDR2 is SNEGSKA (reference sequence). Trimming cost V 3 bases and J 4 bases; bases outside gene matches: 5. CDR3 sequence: CSARNLAGGYNEQFF. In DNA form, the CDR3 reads TGCAGTGCTAGGAATCTAGCGGGAGGTTACAATGAGCAGTTCTTC.

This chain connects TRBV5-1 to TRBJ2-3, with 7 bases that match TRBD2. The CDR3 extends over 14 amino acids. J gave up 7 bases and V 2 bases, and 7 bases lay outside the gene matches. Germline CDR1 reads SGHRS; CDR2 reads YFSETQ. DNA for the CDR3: TGCGCCAGCAGCTTTGGACTAGAGCAGAATACGCAGTATTTT. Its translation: CASSFGLEQNTQYF.

The CDR3 is CSVLGKISYEQYF. CDR3 DNA sequence: TGCAGTGTACTGGGGAAGATCTCCTACGAGCAGTACTTC. The chain couples TRBV20-1 to TRBJ2-7; no reliable D call. This CDR3 has 13 amino acids. V shed 7 bases and J shed 0 bases, with 13 bases lying between them. Germline V lookup: CDR1 DFQATT, CDR2 SNEGSKA (reference sequence).

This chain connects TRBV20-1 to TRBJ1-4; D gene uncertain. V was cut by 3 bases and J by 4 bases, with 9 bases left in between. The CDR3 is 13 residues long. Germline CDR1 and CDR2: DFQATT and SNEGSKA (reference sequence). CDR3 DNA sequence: TGCAGTGCTAGGGACCGATATAATGAAAAACTGTTTTTT. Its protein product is CSARDRYNEKLFF.

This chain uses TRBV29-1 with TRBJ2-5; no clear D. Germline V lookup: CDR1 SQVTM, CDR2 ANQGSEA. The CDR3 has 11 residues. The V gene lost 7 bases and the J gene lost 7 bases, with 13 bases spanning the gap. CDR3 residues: CSAQGGGTQYF. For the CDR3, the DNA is TGCAGCGCTCAAGGCGGTGGGACCCAGTACTTC.

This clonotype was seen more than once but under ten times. CDR3 sequence reads: CASSVRQGYEQYF. For the CDR3, the DNA is TGTGCCAGCAGCGTACGACAGGGCTACGAGCAGTACTTC. J is TRBJ2-7 and V is TRBV7-2; 7 nucleotides align to TRBD1. V lost 5 bases and J lost 3; bases outside the gene matches: 4. The CDR3 covers 13 residues. Germline V gene sequence: CDR1 SGHTA, CDR2 FQGNSA.

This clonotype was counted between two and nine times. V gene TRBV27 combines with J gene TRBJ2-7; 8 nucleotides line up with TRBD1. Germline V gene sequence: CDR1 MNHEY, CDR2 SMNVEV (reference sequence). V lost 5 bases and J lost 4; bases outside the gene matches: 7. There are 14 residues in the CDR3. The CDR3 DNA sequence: TGTGCCAGCAGTGGATCAGGGGGCACTTACGAGCAGTACTTC. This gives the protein CASSGSGGTYEQYF.